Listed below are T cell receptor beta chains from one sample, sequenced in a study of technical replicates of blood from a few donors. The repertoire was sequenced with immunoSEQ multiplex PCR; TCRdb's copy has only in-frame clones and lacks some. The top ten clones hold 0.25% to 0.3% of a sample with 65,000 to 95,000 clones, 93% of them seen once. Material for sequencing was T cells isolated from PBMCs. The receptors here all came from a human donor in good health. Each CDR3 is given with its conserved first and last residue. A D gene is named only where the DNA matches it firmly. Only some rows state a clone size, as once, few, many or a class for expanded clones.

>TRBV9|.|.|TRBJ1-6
CASSVSTANSPLHF
TGTGCCAGCAGCGTATCTACAGCTAATTCACCCCTCCACTTT
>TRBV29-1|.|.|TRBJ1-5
CSVLTGANQPQHF
TGCAGCGTGCTGACAGGAGCCAATCAGCCCCAGCATTTT
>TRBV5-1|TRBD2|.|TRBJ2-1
CASSLETSGARRQFF
TGCGCCAGCAGCTTGGAGACTAGCGGGGCCAGAAGGCAGTTCTTC
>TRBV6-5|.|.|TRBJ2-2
CASTQRASNTGELFF
TGTGCCAGCACCCAGCGGGCGTCGAACACCGGGGAGCTGTTTTTT
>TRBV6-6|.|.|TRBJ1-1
CASSSFRANTEAFF
TGTGCCAGCAGTTCCTTCAGGGCGAACACTGAAGCTTTCTTT
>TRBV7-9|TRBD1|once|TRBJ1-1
CASSYVTTTYRDSTEAFF
TGTGCCAGCAGCTATGTGACGACTACCTACCGGGACAGCACTGAAGCTTTCTTT
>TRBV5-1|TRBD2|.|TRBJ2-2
CASSLGGREGRNTGELFF
TGCGCCAGCAGCTTAGGTGGCAGGGAGGGACGCAACACCGGGGAGCTGTTTTTT
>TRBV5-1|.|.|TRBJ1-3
CASSLDSTGNTIYF
TGCGCCAGCAGCTTGGACAGCACTGGAAACACCATATATTTT
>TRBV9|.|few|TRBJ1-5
CASSADSSNQPQHF
TGTGCCAGCAGCGCCGACAGCAGCAATCAGCCCCAGCATTTT
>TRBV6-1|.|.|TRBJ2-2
CASSEFGTLAGELFF
TGTGCCAGCAGTGAATTTGGGACACTCGCCGGGGAGCTGTTTTTT
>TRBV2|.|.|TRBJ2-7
CASSEAGGGKNSYEQYF
TGTGCCAGCAGTGAAGCTGGTGGGGGCAAGAACTCCTACGAGCAGTACTTC
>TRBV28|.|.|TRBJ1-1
CASSPLAASPLSTEAFF
TGTGCCAGCAGTCCCCTTGCGGCCTCTCCTTTGAGCACTGAAGCTTTCTTT
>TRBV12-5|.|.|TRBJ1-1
CASGLGGAVGTEAFF
TGTGCTAGTGGTTTGGGAGGCGCCGTGGGCACTGAAGCTTTCTTT
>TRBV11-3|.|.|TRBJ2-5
CASSLVGSSVGGTGRETQYF
TGTGCCAGCAGCTTAGTAGGCTCCTCAGTCGGGGGAACGGGGCGAGAGACCCAGTACTTC
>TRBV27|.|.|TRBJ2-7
CASSMGVRYEQYF
TGTGCCAGCAGTATGGGAGTTCGGTACGAGCAGTACTTC
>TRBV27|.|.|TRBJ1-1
CASSQPADLETEAFF
TGTGCCAGCAGCCAGCCCGCAGACTTGGAAACTGAAGCTTTCTTT
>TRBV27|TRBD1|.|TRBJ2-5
CASSPSWRQGKETQYF
TGTGCCAGCAGTCCGAGCTGGAGACAGGGGAAAGAGACCCAGTACTTC
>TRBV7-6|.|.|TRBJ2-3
CASSLTGSDTQYF
TGTGCCAGCAGCTTAACCGGTTCAGATACGCAGTATTTT
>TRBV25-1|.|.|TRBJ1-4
CASSEGGWSGEKLFF
TGTGCCAGCAGTGAGGGTGGCTGGAGCGGTGAAAAACTGTTTTTT
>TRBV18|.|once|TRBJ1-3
CASSFSDFSSGNTIYF
TGTGCCAGCTCATTTTCGGACTTTAGCTCTGGAAACACCATATATTTT
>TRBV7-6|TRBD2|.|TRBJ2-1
CASSSGTSGKWNRNEQFF
TGTGCCAGCAGCTCGGGCACTAGCGGGAAATGGAACCGCAATGAGCAGTTCTTC
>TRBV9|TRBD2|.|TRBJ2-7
CASSTHYGRAIYEQYF
TGTGCCAGCAGCACTCATTACGGGAGGGCCATTTACGAGCAGTACTTC
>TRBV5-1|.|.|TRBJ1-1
CASSFGQAAGNTEAFF
TGCGCCAGCAGCTTTGGCCAGGCCGCGGGGAACACTGAAGCTTTCTTT
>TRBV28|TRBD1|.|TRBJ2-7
CASSLLGQAAGEQYF
TGTGCCAGCTCCCTCCTCGGACAGGCGGCTGGTGAGCAGTACTTC
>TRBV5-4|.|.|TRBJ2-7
CASRLEPGSYEQYF
TGTGCCAGCAGACTGGAGCCCGGGTCCTACGAGCAGTACTTC
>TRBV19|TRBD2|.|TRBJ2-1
CASSIVPWREVSREQFF
TGTGCCAGTAGTATAGTCCCCTGGCGGGAGGTGTCTAGGGAGCAGTTCTTC
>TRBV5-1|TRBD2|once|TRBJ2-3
CASSLAGGPNTQYF
TGCGCCAGCAGCTTGGCGGGGGGGCCTAATACGCAGTATTTT
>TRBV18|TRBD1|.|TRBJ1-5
CASSKKRDSLNQPQHF
TGTGCCAGCTCCAAAAAGAGGGACAGCCTTAATCAGCCCCAGCATTTT
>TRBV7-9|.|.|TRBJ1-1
CASSDGTLNTEAFF
TGTGCCAGCAGCGACGGGACTCTGAACACTGAAGCTTTCTTT
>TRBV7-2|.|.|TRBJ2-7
CASSLAFRSNSYEQYF
TGTGCCAGCAGCTTAGCTTTTAGGAGTAACTCCTACGAGCAGTACTTC
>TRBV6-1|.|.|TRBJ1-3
CASSEGTAGNTIYF
TGTGCCAGCAGTGAAGGGACAGCTGGAAACACCATATATTTT
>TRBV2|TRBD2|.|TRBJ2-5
CASGSQTGGAQYF
TGTGCCAGCGGATCTCAGACTGGGGGGGCCCAGTACTTC
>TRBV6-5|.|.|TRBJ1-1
CASSNQKNTEAFF
TGTGCCAGCAGTAACCAGAAGAACACTGAAGCTTTCTTT
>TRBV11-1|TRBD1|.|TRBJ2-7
CASSPDRGREQYF
TGTGCCAGCAGCCCCGACAGGGGGCGCGAGCAGTACTTC
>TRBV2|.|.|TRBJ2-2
CASKDSTGELFF
TGTGCCAGCAAGGACAGTACCGGGGAGCTGTTTTTT
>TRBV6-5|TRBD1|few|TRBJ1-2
CASKTDRGNGYTF
TGTGCCAGCAAGACGGACAGGGGTAATGGCTACACCTTC
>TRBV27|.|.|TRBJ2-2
CASSYRTLNTGELFF
TGTGCCAGCAGTTATCGGACATTGAACACCGGGGAGCTGTTTTTT
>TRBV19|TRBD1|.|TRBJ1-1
CASSWGTGETEAFF
TGTGCCAGTAGTTGGGGGACAGGGGAGACTGAAGCTTTCTTT
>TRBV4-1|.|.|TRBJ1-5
CASSHDRIQPQHF
TGCGCCAGCAGCCACGACAGGATCCAGCCCCAGCATTTT
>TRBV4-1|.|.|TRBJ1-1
CASSHPGGVSHTEAFF
TGCGCCAGCAGCCACCCGGGGGGGGTTTCACACACTGAAGCTTTCTTT
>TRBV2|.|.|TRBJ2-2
CASRDTATGELFF
TGTGCCAGCAGGGACACAGCAACCGGGGAGCTGTTTTTT
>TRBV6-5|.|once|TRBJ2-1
CASSYHVPGGGNEQFF
TGTGCCAGCAGTTACCACGTCCCAGGGGGAGGTAATGAGCAGTTCTTC
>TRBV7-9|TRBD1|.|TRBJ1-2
CASSPREGDRAIGYTF
TGTGCCAGCAGCCCCCGGGAAGGGGACAGAGCTATTGGCTACACCTTC
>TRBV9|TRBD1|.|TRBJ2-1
CASSARQGAPIEQFF
TGTGCCAGCAGCGCCCGACAGGGGGCACCCATTGAGCAGTTCTTC
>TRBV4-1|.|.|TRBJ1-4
CASSPLSGTRTNEKLFF
TGCGCCAGCAGCCCTTTGTCCGGGACTCGCACTAATGAAAAACTGTTTTTT
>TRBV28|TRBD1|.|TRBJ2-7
CASSPLGTDGYEQYF
TGTGCCAGCAGTCCCTTAGGGACAGATGGCTACGAGCAGTACTTC
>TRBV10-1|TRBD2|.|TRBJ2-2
CASSESPSGRRRAGELFF
TGCGCCAGCAGTGAATCCCCTAGCGGGAGAAGGAGAGCCGGGGAGCTGTTTTTT
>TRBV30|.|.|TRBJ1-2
CAWSDALGRRISGGYTF
TGTGCCTGGAGTGACGCCCTGGGGCGCCGGATTTCGGGCGGCTACACCTTC
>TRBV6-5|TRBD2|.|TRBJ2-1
CAIGTSSDNEQFF
TGTGCCATAGGGACTAGTTCAGACAATGAGCAGTTCTTC
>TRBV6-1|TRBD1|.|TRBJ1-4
CASSEVTGREKLFF
TGTGCCAGCAGTGAAGTGACAGGGAGGGAAAAACTGTTTTTT
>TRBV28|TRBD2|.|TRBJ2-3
CASTPHGSGSLVQYF
TGTGCCAGCACCCCCCACGGTAGCGGGAGTTTAGTGCAGTATTTT
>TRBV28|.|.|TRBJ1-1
CASLENTEAFF
TGTGCCAGCCTAGAGAACACTGAAGCTTTCTTT
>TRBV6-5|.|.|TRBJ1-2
CASSTRGGENYGYTF
TGTGCCAGCAGCACTCGCGGGGGGGAAAACTATGGCTACACCTTC
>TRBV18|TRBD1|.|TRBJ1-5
CASSLPGTGLNQPQHF
TGTGCCAGCTCACTCCCCGGGACAGGCCTCAATCAGCCCCAGCATTTT
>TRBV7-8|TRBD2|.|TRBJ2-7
CASSFSLAGRDYEQYF
TGTGCCAGCAGCTTCTCCCTAGCGGGTCGGGACTACGAGCAGTACTTC
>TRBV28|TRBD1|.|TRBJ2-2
CASSRPQGAQTGELFF
TGTGCCAGCAGCCGACCTCAGGGGGCGCAGACCGGGGAGCTGTTTTTT
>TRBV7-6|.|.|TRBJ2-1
CAGQGLLSNEQFF
TGTGCCGGCCAAGGACTCCTTTCGAATGAGCAGTTCTTC
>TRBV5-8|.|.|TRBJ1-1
CASMDRHMNTEAFF
TGTGCCAGCATGGACAGACACATGAACACTGAAGCTTTCTTT
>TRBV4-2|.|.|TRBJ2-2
CASSQETAGRTGELFF
TGTGCCAGCAGCCAAGAAACGGCGGGGAGAACCGGGGAGCTGTTTTTT